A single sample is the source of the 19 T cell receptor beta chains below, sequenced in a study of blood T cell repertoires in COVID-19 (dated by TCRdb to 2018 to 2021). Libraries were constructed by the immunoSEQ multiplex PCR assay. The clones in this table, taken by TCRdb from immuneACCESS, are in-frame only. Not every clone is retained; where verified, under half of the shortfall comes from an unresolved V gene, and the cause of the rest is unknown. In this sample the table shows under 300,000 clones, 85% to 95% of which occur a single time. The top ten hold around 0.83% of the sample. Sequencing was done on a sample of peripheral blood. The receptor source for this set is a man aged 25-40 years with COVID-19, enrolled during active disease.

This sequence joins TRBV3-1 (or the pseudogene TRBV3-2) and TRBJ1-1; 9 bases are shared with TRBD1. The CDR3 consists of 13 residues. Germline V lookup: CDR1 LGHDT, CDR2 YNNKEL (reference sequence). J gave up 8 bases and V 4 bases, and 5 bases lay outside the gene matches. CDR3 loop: CASSLPGQGEAFF. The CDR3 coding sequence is TGTGCCAGCAGCCTTCCGGGACAGGGAGAAGCTTTCTTT.

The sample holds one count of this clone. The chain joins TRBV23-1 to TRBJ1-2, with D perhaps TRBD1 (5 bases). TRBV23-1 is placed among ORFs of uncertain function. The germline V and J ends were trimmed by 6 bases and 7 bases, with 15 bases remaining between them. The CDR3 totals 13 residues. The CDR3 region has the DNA TGCGCCAGCAGAAAAAGGGGCAGGGCTGGCTACACCTTC. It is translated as CASRKRGRAGYTF.

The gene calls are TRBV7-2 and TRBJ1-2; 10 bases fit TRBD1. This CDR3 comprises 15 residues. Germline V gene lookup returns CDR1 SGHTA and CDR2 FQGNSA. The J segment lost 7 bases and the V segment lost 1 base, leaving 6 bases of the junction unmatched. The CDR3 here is CASSLDSGQGLGYTF. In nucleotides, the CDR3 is TGTGCCAGCAGCTTAGACTCGGGACAGGGGCTTGGCTACACCTTC.

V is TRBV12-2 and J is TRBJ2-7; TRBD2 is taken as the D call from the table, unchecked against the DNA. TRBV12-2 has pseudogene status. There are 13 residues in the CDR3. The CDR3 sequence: CASRLVFVYEQYF. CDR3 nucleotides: TGTGCAAGTCGCTTAGTTTTCGTATACGAGCAGTACTTC.

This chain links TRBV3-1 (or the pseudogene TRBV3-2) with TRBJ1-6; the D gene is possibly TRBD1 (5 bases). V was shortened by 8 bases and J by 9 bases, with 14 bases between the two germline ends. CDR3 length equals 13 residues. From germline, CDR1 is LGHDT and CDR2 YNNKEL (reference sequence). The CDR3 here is CASQEGIFSPLHF. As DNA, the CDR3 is TGTGCCAGCCAGGAGGGGATCTTTTCACCCCTCCACTTT.

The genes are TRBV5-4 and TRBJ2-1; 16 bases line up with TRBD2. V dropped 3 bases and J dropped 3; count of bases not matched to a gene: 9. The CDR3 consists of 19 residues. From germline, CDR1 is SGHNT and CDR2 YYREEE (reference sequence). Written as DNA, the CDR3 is TGTGCCAGCAGCTCCCCGGGACTAGCGGGGGGGACCAACTACAATGAGCAGTTCTTC. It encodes CASSSPGLAGGTNYNEQFF. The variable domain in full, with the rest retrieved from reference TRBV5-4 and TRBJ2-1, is ETGVTQSPTHLIKTRGQQVTLRCSSQSGHNTVSWYQQALGQGPQFIFQYYREEENGRGNFPPRFSGLQFPNYSSELNVNALELDDSALYLCASSSPGLAGGTNYNEQFFGPGTRLTVL.

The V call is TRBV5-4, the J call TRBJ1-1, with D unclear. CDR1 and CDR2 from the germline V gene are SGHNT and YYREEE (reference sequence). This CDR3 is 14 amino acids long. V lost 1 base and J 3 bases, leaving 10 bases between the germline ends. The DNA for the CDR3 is TGTGCCAGCAGCTTGCCTTCGGGTGACACTGAAGCTTTCTTT. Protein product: CASSLPSGDTEAFF.

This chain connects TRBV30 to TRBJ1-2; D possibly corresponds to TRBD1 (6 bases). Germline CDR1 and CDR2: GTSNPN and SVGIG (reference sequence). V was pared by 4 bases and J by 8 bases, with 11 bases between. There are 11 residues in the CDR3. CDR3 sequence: CAWTAGVGYTF. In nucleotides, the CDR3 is TGTGCCTGGACCGCAGGGGTCGGCTACACCTTC.

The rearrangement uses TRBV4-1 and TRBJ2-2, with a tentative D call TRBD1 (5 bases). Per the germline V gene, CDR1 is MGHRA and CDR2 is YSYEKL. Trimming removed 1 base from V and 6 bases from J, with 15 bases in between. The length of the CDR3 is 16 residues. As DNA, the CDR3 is TGCGCCAGCAGCCAAGCCCCCTGGGGCGCATCCGGGGAGCTGTTTTTT. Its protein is CASSQAPWGASGELFF.

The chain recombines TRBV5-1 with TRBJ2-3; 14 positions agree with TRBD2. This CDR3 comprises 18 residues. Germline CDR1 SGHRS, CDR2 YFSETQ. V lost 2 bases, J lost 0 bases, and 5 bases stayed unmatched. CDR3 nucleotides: TGCGCCAGCAGCTTAAGACTAGCGGGGGGGTCTAGCACAGATACGCAGTATTTT. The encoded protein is CASSLRLAGGSSTDTQYF.

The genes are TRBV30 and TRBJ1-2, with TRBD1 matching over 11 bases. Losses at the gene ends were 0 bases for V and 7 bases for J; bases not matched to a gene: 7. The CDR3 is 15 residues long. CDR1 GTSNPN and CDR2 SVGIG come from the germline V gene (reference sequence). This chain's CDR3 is CAWSVQDRGLGGYTF. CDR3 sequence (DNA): TGTGCCTGGAGTGTACAGGACAGGGGGCTTGGTGGCTACACCTTC.

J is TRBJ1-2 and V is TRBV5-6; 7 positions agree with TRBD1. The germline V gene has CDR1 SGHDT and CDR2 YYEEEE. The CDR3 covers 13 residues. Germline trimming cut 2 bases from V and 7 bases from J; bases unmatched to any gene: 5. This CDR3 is CASSFAGGPGYTF. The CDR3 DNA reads TGTGCCAGCAGCTTCGCAGGGGGTCCTGGCTACACCTTC.

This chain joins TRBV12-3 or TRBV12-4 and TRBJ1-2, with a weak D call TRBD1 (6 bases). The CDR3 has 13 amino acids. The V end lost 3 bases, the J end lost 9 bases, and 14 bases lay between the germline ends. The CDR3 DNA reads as TGTGCCAGCAGTTTCTCTGGGGGCAATAGCTACACCTTC. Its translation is CASSFSGGNSYTF.

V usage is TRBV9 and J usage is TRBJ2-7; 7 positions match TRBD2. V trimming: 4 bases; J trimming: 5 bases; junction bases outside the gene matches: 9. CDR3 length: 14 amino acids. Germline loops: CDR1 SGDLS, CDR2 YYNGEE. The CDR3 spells CASSTSGGTNEQYF. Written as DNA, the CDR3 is TGTGCCAGCAGCACTTCAGGAGGGACTAACGAGCAGTACTTC.

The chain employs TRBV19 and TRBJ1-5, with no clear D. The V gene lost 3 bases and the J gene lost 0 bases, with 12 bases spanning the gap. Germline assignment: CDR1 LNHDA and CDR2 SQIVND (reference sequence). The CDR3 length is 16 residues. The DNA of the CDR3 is TGTGCCAGTAGTATTTTCCAGATAAATAGCAATCAGCCCCAGCATTTT. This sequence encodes CASSIFQINSNQPQHF.

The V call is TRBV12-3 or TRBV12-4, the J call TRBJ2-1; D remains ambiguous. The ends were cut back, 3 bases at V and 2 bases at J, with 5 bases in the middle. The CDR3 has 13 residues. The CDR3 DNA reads TGTGCCAGCAGTTTGGGCCCCTACAATGAGCAGTTCTTC. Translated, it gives CASSLGPYNEQFF.

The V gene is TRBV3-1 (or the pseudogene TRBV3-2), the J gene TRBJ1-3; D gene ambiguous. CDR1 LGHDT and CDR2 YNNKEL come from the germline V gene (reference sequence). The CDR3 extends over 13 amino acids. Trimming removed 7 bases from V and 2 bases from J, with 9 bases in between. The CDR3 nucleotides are TGTGCCAGCAACCCCGGTCCTGGAAACACCATATATTTT. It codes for CASNPGPGNTIYF.

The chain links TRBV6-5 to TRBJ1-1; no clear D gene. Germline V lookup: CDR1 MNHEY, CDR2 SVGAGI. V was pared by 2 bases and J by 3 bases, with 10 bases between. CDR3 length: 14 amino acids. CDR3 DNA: TGTGCCAGCAGTTACCGAGCCTCGGACACTGAAGCTTTCTTT. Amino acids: CASSYRASDTEAFF.

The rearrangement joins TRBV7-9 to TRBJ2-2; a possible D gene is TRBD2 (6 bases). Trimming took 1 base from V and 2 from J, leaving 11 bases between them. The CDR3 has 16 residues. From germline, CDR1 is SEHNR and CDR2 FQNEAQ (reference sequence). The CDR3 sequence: CASSLGLAANTGELFF. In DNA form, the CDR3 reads TGTGCCAGCAGCTTAGGATTAGCGGCAAACACCGGGGAGCTGTTTTTT.